The entry that follows covers one T cell receptor (beta chain) sequence. This record comes from a study of blood T cell repertoires in COVID-19. V shed 7 bases, J shed 3 bases, and the junction held 8 bases outside the gene matches. Germline-derived CDR1 and CDR2 are GTSNPN and SVGIG (reference sequence). This CDR3 is 14 amino acids long. Authors' analysis steps: Amplifying reference gene primers gave estimates of nucleated cell counts. The table came from immunoSEQ multiplex PCR; TCRdb's copy has only in-frame clones and leaves some out. The V and J calls and clone size were taken over from that table, and D and trimming were inferred from the DNA. The sample contains about 430,000 clones, more than 75% of which appear only once.

Sequenced material: PBMCs or T cells enriched from blood (not recorded which). This clonotype was sampled from a woman aged 25 to 45 with acute COVID-19. The chain joins TRBV30 to TRBJ2-1, with 8 bases aligning to TRBD2. CDR3: CASSRGGLYNEQFF. The DNA for the CDR3 is TGTGCCTCCTCTCGGGGGGGCCTCTACAATGAGCAGTTCTTC.